These 9 T cell receptor beta chains originate from one sample sequenced in a study of early T cells in non-severe SARS-CoV-2 infection. TCRdb called the 5' RACE reads again in MiXCR, with one record for every CDR3 protein. The sample yields roughly 70,000 distinct CDR3 sequences, more than 15% seen once. The sequences come from whole blood, collected at baseline. Every receptor here comes from an adult who was a healthcare worker with PCR-confirmed SARS-CoV-2 infection or an uninfected control (not recorded which).

The CDR3 DNA is TGTGCCAGCAGCTCGGGGACTAACTACGAGCAGTACTTC. Translation gives CASSSGTNYEQYF. The J gene is TRBJ2-7, the V gene TRBV13; 7 bases are shared with TRBD2. Germline CDR1 and CDR2: PRHDT and FYEKMQ (reference sequence). This CDR3 spans 13 amino acids. V lost 4 bases to trimming and J lost 3 bases; unmatched junction nucleotides: 3.

This clonotype was detected only once. V usage is TRBV7-9 and J usage is TRBJ1-6; D call uncertain. The CDR3 is 14 residues long. Trimming removed 3 bases from V and 7 bases from J, with 10 bases in between. The germline V gene has CDR1 SEHNR and CDR2 FQNEAQ (reference sequence). The CDR3 DNA sequence: TGTGCCAGCAGCTTCGGCCCAGGAAATTCACCCCTCCACTTT. Translation gives CASSFGPGNSPLHF.

This clonotype was seen many times. This rearrangement joins TRBV4-3 to TRBJ1-6; D is unclear. Germline V gene data show CDR1 as LGHNA and CDR2 as YSLEER. Trimming cost V 0 bases and J 7 bases, with 10 bases left between them. CDR3 size: 15 residues. In nucleotides, the CDR3 is TGCGCCAGCAGCCAAGATCCCCAGAAAAATTCACCCCTCCACTTT. Its protein product is CASSQDPQKNSPLHF.

This clonotype has just a few counts. This chain joins TRBV20-1 and TRBJ2-5, with TRBD2 matching over 14 bases. The germline V gene encodes CDR1 DFQATT and CDR2 SNEGSKA (reference sequence). V lost 4 bases, J lost 5 bases, and 12 bases stayed unmatched. The CDR3 loop spans 17 amino acids. The CDR3, as DNA: TGCAGTGCTACCGGGACTAGCGGGAGTAGGGTCAAGGAGACCCAGTACTTC. Translating gives CSATGTSGSRVKETQYF.

This clonotype was seen more than once but under ten times. The chain carries TRBV28 and TRBJ1-2, with D possibly TRBD1 on 6 matching bases. V lost 3 bases and J 2 bases, leaving 16 bases between the germline ends. Germline V gene lookup returns CDR1 MDHEN and CDR2 SYDVKM. The CDR3 is made up of 16 amino acids. The CDR3 bases are TGTGCCAGCAGTTTCCCACAGGGTGTAGAGAACTATGGCTACACCTTC. Translating it yields CASSFPQGVENYGYTF.

The V gene is TRBV5-1, the J gene TRBJ2-5, with D unresolved. The germline V gene has CDR1 SGHRS and CDR2 YFSETQ. This CDR3 is built from 14 residues. The V gene lost 1 base and the J gene lost 2 bases, with 9 bases spanning the gap. The CDR3 region is CASSLMWTQETQYF. CDR3 bases: TGCGCCAGCAGCTTGATGTGGACGCAAGAGACCCAGTACTTC.

The CDR3 sequence is CASSETTGAAATEAFF. The CDR3 coding sequence is TGTGCCAGCAGCGAGACGACGGGGGCCGCCGCCACTGAAGCTTTCTTT. This chain uses TRBV6-5 with TRBJ1-1; maybe TRBD1 (6 bases). Germline CDR1 and CDR2: MNHEY and SVGAGI. The V end was cut by 6 bases, the J end by 4 bases, with 21 bases between. The CDR3 is 16 residues long.

CDR3 DNA: TGCAGCGTTGAAGGATTAGAGACTAAGACTAACTATGGCTACACCTTC. The encoded protein is CSVEGLETKTNYGYTF. The gene calls are TRBV29-1 and TRBJ1-2; no clear D. The CDR3 extends over 16 amino acids. CDR1 SQVTM and CDR2 ANQGSEA come from the germline V gene. The V end was cut by 1 base, the J end by 0 bases, with 15 bases between.

The gene calls are TRBV5-1 and TRBJ1-1, with D tentatively TRBD1 (5 bases). The V gene lost 3 bases and the J gene lost 1 base, with 13 bases spanning the gap. Germline V lookup: CDR1 SGHRS, CDR2 YFSETQ. The CDR3 extends over 15 amino acids. The CDR3 is CASSSQGIGNTEAFF. The CDR3 DNA follows: TGCGCCAGCAGCTCCCAGGGAATAGGGAACACTGAAGCTTTCTTT.